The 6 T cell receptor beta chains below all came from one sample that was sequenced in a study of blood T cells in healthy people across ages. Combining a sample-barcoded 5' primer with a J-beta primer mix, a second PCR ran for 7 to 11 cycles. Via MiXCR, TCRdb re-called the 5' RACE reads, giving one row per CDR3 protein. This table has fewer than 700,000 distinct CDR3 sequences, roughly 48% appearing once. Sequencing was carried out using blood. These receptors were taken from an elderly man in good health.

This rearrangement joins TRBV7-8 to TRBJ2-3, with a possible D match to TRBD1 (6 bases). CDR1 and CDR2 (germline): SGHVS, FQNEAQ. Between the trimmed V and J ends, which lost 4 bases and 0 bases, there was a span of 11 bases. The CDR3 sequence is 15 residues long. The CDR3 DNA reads TGTGCCAGCAGCTCCCGGACAGTTAGCACAGATACGCAGTATTTT. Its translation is CASSSRTVSTDTQYF.

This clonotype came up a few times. CDR3 in DNA: TGTGCTAGTGTATTTGTGGGGGCCCTCCGTAATGAGCAGTTCTTC. It translates to CASVFVGALRNEQFF. The J gene is TRBJ2-1, the V gene TRBV12-5; a weak D match, TRBD1 (6 bases). This CDR3 has 15 amino acids. Trimming pared 7 bases from V and 7 bases from J, leaving 20 bases between. Per germline, CDR1 LGHNT and CDR2 FRNRAP. The whole variable domain, filled in from reference TRBV12-5 and TRBJ2-1, reads DARVTQTPRHKVTEMGQEVTMRCQPILGHNTVFWYRQTMMQGLELLAYFRNRAPLDDSGMPKDRFSAEMPDATLATLKIQPSEPRDSAVYFCASVFVGALRNEQFFGPGTRLTVL.

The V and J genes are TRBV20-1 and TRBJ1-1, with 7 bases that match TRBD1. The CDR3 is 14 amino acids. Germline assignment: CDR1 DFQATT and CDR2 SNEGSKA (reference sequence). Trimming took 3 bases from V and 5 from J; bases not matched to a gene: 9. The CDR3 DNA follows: TGCAGTGCTAGCCAAACAGGGGTCAGGACTGAAGCTTTCTTT. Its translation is CSASQTGVRTEAFF.

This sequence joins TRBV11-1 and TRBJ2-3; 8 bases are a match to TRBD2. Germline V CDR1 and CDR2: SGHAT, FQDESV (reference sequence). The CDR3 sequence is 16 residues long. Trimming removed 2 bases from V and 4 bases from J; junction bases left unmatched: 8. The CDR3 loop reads CASSLRGAGDSDTQYF. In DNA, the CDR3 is TGTGCCAGCAGCTTAAGGGGAGCGGGAGATTCAGATACGCAGTATTTT. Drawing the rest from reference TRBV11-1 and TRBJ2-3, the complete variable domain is EAEVAQSPRYKITEKSQAVAFWCDPISGHATLYWYRQILGQGPELLVQFQDESVVDDSQLPKDRFSAERLKGVDSTLKIQPAELGDSAMYLCASSLRGAGDSDTQYFGPGTRLTVL.

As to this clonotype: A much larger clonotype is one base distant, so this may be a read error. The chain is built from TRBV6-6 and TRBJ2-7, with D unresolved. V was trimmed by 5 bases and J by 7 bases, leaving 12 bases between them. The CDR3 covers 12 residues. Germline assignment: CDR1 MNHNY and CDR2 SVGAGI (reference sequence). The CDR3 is CASSKHPDEQYF. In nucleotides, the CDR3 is TGTGCCAGCAGTAAACACCCCGATGAGCAGTACTTC.

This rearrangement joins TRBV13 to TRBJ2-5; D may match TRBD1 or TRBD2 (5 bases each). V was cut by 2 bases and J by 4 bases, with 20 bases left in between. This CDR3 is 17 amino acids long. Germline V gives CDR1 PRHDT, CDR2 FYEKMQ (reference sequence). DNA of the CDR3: TGTGCCAGCAGCTTAACAGGAGAGAGCCCCGCGGGAGAGACCCAGTACTTC. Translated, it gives CASSLTGESPAGETQYF.